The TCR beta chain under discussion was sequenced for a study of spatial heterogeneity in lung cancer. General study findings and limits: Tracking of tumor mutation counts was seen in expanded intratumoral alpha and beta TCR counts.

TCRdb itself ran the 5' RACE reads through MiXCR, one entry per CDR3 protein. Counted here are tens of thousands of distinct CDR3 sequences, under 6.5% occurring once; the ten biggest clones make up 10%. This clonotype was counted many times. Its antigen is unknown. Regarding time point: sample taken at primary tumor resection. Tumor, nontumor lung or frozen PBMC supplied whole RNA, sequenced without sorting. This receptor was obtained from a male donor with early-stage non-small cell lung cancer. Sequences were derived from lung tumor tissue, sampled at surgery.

In DNA, the CDR3 is TGTGCCAGCAGCTCCTCACGAACCGGGGAGCTGTTTTTT. This gives the protein CASSSSRTGELFF. The chain employs TRBV7-3 and TRBJ2-2; D gene uncertain. Germline loops: CDR1 SGHTA, CDR2 FQGTGA. Between the trimmed V and J ends, which lost 4 bases and 5 bases, there was a span of 8 bases. CDR3 length: 13 amino acids.